This T cell receptor beta chain came from a study of Graves' ophthalmopathy and Graves' hyperthyroidism. Amplification from RNA transcripts yielded the TCR beta CDR3 regions. First-round RT-PCR with HTBI primers preceded a second-round multiplex PCR. TCRdb independently ran MiXCR on the multiplex PCR reads; one entry per CDR3 protein. Of about 48,000 distinct CDR3 sequences in the sample, around 50% were seen once. The CDR3 is 14 amino acids. Deletions cut 6 bases from V and 3 bases from J, with 12 bases between. Germline V gene data show CDR1 as LNHDA and CDR2 as SQIVND (reference sequence). This clonotype was picked up many times.

The receptor was derived from an adult man with Graves' ophthalmopathy. V gene TRBV19 combines with J gene TRBJ2-1, with TRBD2 as a possible D gene (6 bases). The sample consisted of peripheral blood. The CDR3 protein is CASSRDSFYNEQFF. CDR3 coding DNA: TGTGCCAGTAGCCGGGACTCGTTCTACAATGAGCAGTTCTTC.